This TCR beta chain was retrieved from a study of T cells in localized non-small cell lung cancer. V was cut by 0 bases and J by 8 bases, with 14 bases left in between. The length of the CDR3 is 15 residues. CDR1 and CDR2 from the germline V gene are SGHKS and YYEKEE (reference sequence). Only in-frame clones appear in the TCRdb table, and some are missing; sequencing was by immunoSEQ multiplex PCR. The table has under 50,000 clones, roughly nine tenths seen once; the top ten hold around 2.5%. The V gene is TRBV5-5, the J gene TRBJ1-4; D might be TRBD1 (6 bases). The sequence was collected from a man between 40 and 69 years old with stage II lung adenocarcinoma. The specimen comprised PBMCs, sampled before any cancer treatment. The DNA of the CDR3 is TGTGCCAGCAGCTTGGGTCTTAGTGGACAGGAAAAACTGTTTTTT. Translation gives CASSLGLSGQEKLFF.